Below are 7 T cell receptor beta chains sequenced from a single sample in a study of regulatory T cells in long-lasting Graves disease. Researchers made TCR beta libraries by using iRepertoire HTBI primers and running Arm-PCR on CDR3 regions. TCRdb reanalysed the multiplex PCR reads using MiXCR and keeps one entry per CDR3 protein. This table has fewer than 650,000 distinct CDR3 sequences, under 20% appearing once. Time point: newly diagnosed GD, antithyroid drugs for less than 3 months. Construction of the TCR library relied on RNA isolated from PBMCs. The sample was also linked to a second study, of T cells in Graves' hyperthyroidism and ophthalmopathy.

The sample in question was peripheral blood mononuclear cells (PBMCs), obtained at new diagnosis, from a patient treated with antithyroid drugs. These receptors all stem from a woman between 25 and 40 years old with Graves disease.

This clonotype was found once. This sequence may be a read error, since a much larger clone differs from it by one base. The chain uses TRBV28 and TRBJ2-5; no firm D call. CDR3 size: 15 residues. CDR1 and CDR2 from the germline V gene are MDHEN and SYDVKM. The CDR3 nucleotides read TGTGCCAGCAGTTTCCGACTCGCCTTCCAAGGGACCCAGTACTTC. Amino acids: CASSFRLAFQGTQYF.

This clonotype was counted ten times or more. The chain is built from TRBV27 and TRBJ2-7; TRBD2 aligns across 10 bases. This CDR3 region has 17 residues. Germline V gene sequence: CDR1 MNHEY, CDR2 SMNVEV (reference sequence). V lost 7 bases and J lost 0; bases outside the gene matches: 12. The CDR3 DNA sequence: TGTGCCAGCACTTCTACCGGGACTAGCGATAGCTCCTACGAGCAGTACTTC. Protein product: CASTSTGTSDSSYEQYF.

The chain carries TRBV20-1 and TRBJ2-1; 9 nucleotides align to TRBD2. The CDR3 contains 14 residues. CDR1 is DFQATT and CDR2 is SNEGSKA in the germline V gene (reference sequence). J gave up 8 bases and V 5 bases, and 10 bases lay outside the gene matches. The CDR3 spells CSAGTGLAGDEQFF. CDR3 DNA: TGCAGTGCTGGTACGGGACTAGCCGGAGATGAGCAGTTCTTC.

This clonotype was observed at least ten times. The V call is TRBV11-2, the J call TRBJ2-1, with TRBD2 matching 9 bases. This CDR3 has 14 amino acids. Trimming removed 5 bases from V and 6 bases from J; junction bases left unmatched: 5. Germline lookup yields CDR1 SGHAT and CDR2 FQNNGV. CDR3: CASSLAGYGNEQFF. CDR3 in DNA: TGTGCCAGCAGCCTAGCGGGATATGGCAATGAGCAGTTCTTC.

This clonotype occurred a few times. The rearrangement joins TRBV28 to TRBJ2-2; D possibly uses TRBD1 or TRBD2 (6 bases each). Trimming took 6 bases from V and 6 from J, leaving 11 bases between them. Germline V CDR1 and CDR2: MDHEN, SYDVKM. This CDR3 has 13 residues. CDR3 in DNA: TGTGCCAGCAGGGAGGGGGGTCCCGGGGAGCTGTTTTTT. It codes for CASREGGPGELFF.

This clonotype was detected only a few times. The V call is TRBV7-8, the J call TRBJ2-2; D unresolved. The CDR3 totals 14 residues. Per germline, CDR1 SGHVS and CDR2 FQNEAQ. V dropped 3 bases and J dropped 0 bases, with 5 bases sitting between them. The CDR3 sequence: CASSFRSNTGELFF. The CDR3 nucleotides are TGTGCCAGCAGCTTCCGGTCGAACACCGGGGAGCTGTTTTTT.

Notes on this clonotype: A single base separates this from a much larger clone, so it may be a read error. CDR3 nucleotides: TGTGCCAGCAGTGAAGCGCCGGGGTCCTACGAGCAGTACTTC. It specifies CASSEAPGSYEQYF. The gene calls are TRBV2 and TRBJ2-7; tentative D call: TRBD2 (5 bases). The germline CDR1 and CDR2 sequences are SNHLY and FYNNEI. Between the trimmed V and J ends, which lost 0 bases and 1 base, there was a span of 7 bases. The CDR3 sequence is 14 residues long.